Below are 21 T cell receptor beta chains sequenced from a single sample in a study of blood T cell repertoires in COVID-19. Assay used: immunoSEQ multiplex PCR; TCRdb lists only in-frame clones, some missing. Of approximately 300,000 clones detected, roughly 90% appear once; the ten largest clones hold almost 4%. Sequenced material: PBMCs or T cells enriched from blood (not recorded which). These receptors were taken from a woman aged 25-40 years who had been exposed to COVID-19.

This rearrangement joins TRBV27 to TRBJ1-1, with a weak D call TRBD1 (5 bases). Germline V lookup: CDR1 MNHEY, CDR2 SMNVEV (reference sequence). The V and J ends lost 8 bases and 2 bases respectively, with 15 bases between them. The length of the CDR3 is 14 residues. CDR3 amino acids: CASRAGGTNTEAFF. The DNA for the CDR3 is TGTGCCAGCCGAGCGGGGGGGACCAACACTGAAGCTTTCTTT.

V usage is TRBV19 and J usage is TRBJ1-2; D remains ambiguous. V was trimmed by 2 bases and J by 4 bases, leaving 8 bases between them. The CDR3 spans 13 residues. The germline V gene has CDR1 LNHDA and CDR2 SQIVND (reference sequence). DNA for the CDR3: TGTGCCAGTAGTATAACCCCAGGCTATGGCTACACCTTC. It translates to CASSITPGYGYTF.

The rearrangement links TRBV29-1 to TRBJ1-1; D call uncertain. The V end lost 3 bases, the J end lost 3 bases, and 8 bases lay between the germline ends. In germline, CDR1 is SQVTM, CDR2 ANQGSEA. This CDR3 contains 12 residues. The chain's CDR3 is CSVDFSDTEAFF. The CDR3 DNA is TGCAGCGTTGATTTTTCGGACACTGAAGCTTTCTTT.

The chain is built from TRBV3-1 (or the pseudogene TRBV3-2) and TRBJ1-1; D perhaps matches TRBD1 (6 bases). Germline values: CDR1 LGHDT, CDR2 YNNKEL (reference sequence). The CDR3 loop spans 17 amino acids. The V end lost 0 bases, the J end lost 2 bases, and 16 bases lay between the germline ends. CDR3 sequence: CASSQDADMGANTEAFF. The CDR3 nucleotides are TGTGCCAGCAGCCAAGACGCGGATATGGGGGCCAACACTGAAGCTTTCTTT.

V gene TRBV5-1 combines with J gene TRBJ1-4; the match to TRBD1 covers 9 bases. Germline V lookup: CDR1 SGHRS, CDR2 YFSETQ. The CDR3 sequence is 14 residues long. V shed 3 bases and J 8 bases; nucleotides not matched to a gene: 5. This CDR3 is CASSYRDREEKLFF. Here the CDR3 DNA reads TGCGCCAGCAGCTACCGGGACAGGGAAGAAAAACTGTTTTTT. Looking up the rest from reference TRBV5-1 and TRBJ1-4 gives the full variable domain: KAGVTQTPRYLIKTRGQQVTLSCSPISGHRSVSWYQQTPGQGLQFLFEYFSETQRNKGNFPGRFSGRQFSNSRSEMNVSTLELGDSALYLCASSYRDREEKLFFGSGTQLSVL.

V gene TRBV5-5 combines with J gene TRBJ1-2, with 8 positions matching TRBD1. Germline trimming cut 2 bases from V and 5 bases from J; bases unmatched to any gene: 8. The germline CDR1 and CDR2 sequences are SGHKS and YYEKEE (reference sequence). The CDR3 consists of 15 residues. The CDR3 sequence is CASSFGTGLGYGYTF. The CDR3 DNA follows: TGTGCCAGCAGCTTTGGGACAGGACTTGGGTATGGCTACACCTTC.

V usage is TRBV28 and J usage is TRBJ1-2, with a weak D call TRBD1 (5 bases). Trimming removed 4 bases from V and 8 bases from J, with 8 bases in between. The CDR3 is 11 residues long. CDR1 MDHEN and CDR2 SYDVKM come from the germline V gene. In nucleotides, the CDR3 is TGTGCCAGCAGTTGGGGGGACGGCTACACCTTC. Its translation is CASSWGDGYTF.

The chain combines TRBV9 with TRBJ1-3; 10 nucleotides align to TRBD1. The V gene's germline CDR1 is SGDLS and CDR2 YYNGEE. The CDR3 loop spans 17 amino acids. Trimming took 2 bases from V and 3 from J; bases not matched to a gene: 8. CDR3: CASSVFGQGGFGNTIYF. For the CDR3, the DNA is TGTGCCAGCAGCGTTTTCGGACAGGGGGGTTTTGGAAACACCATATATTTT.

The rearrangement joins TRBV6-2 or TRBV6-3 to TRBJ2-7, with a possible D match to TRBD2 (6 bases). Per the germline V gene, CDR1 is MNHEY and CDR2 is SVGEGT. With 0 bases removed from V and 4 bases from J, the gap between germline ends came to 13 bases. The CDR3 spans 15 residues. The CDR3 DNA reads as TGTGCCAGCAGTTACTCCCCGGGAGTAGGATACGAGCAGTACTTC. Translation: CASSYSPGVGYEQYF.

The CDR3 loop is CASSLRAAAGGGYTF. CDR3 bases: TGTGCCAGCAGTTTAAGGGCTGCGGCAGGGGGTGGCTACACCTTC. The chain joins TRBV27 to TRBJ1-2, with 7 bases lining up with TRBD1. This CDR3 region has 15 residues. CDR1 is MNHEY, CDR2 SMNVEV, per germline (reference sequence). Germline trimming cut 2 bases from V and 7 bases from J; bases unmatched to any gene: 10.

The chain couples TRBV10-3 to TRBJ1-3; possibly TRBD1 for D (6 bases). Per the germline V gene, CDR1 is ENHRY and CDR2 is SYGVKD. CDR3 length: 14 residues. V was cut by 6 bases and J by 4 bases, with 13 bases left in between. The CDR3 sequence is CAIRAGVSGNTIYF. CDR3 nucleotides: TGTGCCATCAGGGCAGGGGTTTCGGGAAACACCATATATTTT.

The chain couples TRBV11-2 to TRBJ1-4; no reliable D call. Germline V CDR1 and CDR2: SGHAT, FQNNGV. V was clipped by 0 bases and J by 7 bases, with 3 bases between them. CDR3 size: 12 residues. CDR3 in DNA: TGTGCCAGCAGCTTAGATCGTGAAAAACTGTTTTTT. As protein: CASSLDREKLFF.

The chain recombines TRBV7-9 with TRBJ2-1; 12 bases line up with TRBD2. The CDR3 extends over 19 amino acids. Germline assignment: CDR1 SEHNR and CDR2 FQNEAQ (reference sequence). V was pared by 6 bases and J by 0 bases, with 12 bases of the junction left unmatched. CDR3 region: CASSWPGLAGIRSYNEQFF. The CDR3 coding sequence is TGTGCCAGCAGTTGGCCGGGACTAGCGGGCATACGCTCCTACAATGAGCAGTTCTTC.

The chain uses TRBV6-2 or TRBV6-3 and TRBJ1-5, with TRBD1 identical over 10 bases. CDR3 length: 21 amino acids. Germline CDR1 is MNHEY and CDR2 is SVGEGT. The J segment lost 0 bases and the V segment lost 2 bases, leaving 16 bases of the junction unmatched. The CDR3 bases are TGTGCCAGCAGTTACCGGCATAGGGGACAGGGGAGAGGGTATAGCAATCAGCCCCAGCATTTT. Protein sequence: CASSYRHRGQGRGYSNQPQHF.

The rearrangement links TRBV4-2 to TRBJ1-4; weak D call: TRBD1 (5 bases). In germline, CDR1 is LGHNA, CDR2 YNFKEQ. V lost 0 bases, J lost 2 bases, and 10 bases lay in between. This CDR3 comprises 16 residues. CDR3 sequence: CASSQEPSGTNEKLFF. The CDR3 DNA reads TGTGCCAGCAGCCAAGAGCCATCAGGGACTAATGAAAAACTGTTTTTT.

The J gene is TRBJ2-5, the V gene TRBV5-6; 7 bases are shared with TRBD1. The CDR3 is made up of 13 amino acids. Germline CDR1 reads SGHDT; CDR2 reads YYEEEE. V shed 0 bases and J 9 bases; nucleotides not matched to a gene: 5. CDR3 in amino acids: CASSLGDSEAQYF. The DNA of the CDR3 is TGTGCCAGCAGCTTGGGGGACAGCGAGGCCCAGTACTTC.

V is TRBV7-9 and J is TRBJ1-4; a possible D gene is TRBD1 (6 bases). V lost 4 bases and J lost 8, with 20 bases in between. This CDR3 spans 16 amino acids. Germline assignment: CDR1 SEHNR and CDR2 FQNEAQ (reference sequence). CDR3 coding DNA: TGTGCCAGCAGCTCCCCCCCCGGCAGGGGAGACGAAAAACTGTTTTTT. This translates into CASSSPPGRGDEKLFF.

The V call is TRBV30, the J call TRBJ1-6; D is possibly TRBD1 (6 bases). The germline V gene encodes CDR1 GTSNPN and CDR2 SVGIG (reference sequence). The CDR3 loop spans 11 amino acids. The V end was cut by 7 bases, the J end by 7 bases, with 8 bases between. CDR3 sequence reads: CASQGNSPLHF. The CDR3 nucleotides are TGTGCCTCCCAGGGGAATTCACCCCTCCACTTT.

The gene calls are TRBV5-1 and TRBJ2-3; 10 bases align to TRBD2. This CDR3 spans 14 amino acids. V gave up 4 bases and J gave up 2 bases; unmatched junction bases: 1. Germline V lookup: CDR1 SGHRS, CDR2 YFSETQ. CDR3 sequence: CASSLAGDTDTQYF. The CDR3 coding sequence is TGCGCCAGCAGCCTAGCGGGAGACACAGATACGCAGTATTTT.

The CDR3 spells CASSFGWGPYTGELFF. Here the CDR3 DNA reads TGTGCCAGCAGCTTTGGTTGGGGGCCTTACACCGGGGAGCTGTTTTTT. The chain uses TRBV11-2 and TRBJ2-2, with D possibly matching TRBD1 (6 bases). The CDR3 has 16 residues. Germline CDR1 and CDR2: SGHAT and FQNNGV. V dropped 3 bases and J dropped 3 bases, with 14 bases sitting between them.

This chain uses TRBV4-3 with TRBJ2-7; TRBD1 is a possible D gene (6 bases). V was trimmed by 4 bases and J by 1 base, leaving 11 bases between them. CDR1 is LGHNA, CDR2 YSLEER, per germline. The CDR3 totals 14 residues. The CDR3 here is CASSPGTPSYEQYF. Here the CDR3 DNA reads TGCGCCAGCAGCCCCGGGACACCTTCCTACGAGCAGTACTTC.